What follows describes a single T cell receptor beta chain. This CDR3 has 14 amino acids. The J segment lost 10 bases and the V segment lost 2 bases, leaving 4 bases of the junction unmatched. Germline loops: CDR1 LNHDA, CDR2 SQIVND (reference sequence). These data come from a study of blood T cell repertoires in COVID-19. Across the whole study: The United States, Italy and Spain supplied acute and convalescent COVID-19 samples.

Libraries were prepared by immunoSEQ multiplex PCR; TCRdb keeps only in-frame clonotypes and omits some of them. The sample lists roughly 230,000 clones; about 88% were seen once. This receptor was identified in a woman in her 40s who had recovered from COVID-19. Sequencing was carried out using peripheral blood. V usage is TRBV19 and J usage is TRBJ2-1; 11 bases are a match to TRBD2. The CDR3 here is CASSILAGGREQFF. CDR3 bases: TGTGCCAGTAGTATACTAGCGGGGGGTCGGGAGCAGTTCTTC.